The source of this T cell receptor beta chain is a study of blood T cell repertoires in COVID-19. As originally analysed: Amplification of reference gene primers was used by the study to estimate nucleated cell counts. Using immunoSEQ multiplex PCR, the repertoire was profiled, and TCRdb retains in-frame clones only, with some absent. V and J calls and clone size follow that table, whereas D and trimming were derived from the DNA. This sample has 200,000 to 300,000 clones; less than 90% occur once, and the top ten carry less than 5%. Germline CDR1 and CDR2: SNHLY and FYNNEI. V lost 4 bases, J lost 6 bases, and 16 bases lay in between. The CDR3 extends over 14 amino acids.

This TCR came from a man in his sixties with acute or convalescent COVID-19. Sequencing used peripheral blood. This rearrangement joins TRBV2 to TRBJ2-7; TRBD2 is a possible D gene (6 bases). CDR3 in DNA: TGTGCCAGCAGTGGACTAGAAGGTTCGGGCGAGCAGTACTTC. Translated, it gives CASSGLEGSGEQYF.